Following are 31 T cell receptor beta chains from one sample sequenced in a study of cytomegalovirus exposure and HLA in healthy donors. Sequenced by immunoSEQ multiplex PCR; TCRdb stores in-frame clones only, minus some. Of more than 110,000 clones listed, around 93% are singletons. The material sequenced was PBMCs. These receptors were taken from a man aged 18-30 years in good health and CMV-seropositive.

V and J are TRBV7-9 and TRBJ1-3; D is unclear. Germline CDR1 is SEHNR and CDR2 is FQNEAQ (reference sequence). This CDR3 comprises 14 residues. V lost 2 bases and J 1 base, leaving 6 bases between the germline ends. This CDR3 is CASSLTRSGNTIYF. CDR3 bases: TGTGCCAGCAGCTTAACAAGATCTGGAAACACCATATATTTT.

This chain links TRBV28 with TRBJ2-7, with a tentative D call TRBD2 (6 bases). The CDR3 is 15 residues long. The germline gives CDR1 MDHEN, CDR2 SYDVKM. V lost 5 bases, J lost 4 bases, and 18 bases lay in between. CDR3 nucleotide sequence: TGTGCCAGCAGTCCAGCCGGAGGGGCTTCGTACGAGCAGTACTTC. Amino acid sequence: CASSPAGGASYEQYF. The variable domain in full, completed from reference TRBV28 and TRBJ2-7, reads DVKVTQSSRYLVKRTGEKVFLECVQDMDHENMFWYRQDPGLGLRLIYFSYDVKMKEKGDIPEGYSVSREKKERFSLILESASTNQTSMYLCASSPAGGASYEQYFGPGTRLTVT.

This clone appeared once. This sequence joins TRBV4-1 and TRBJ2-7, with a possible D match to TRBD2 (5 bases). This CDR3 has 16 residues. The ends were cut back, 1 base at V and 3 bases at J, with 16 bases in the middle. The germline gives CDR1 MGHRA, CDR2 YSYEKL. CDR3 in DNA: TGCGCCAGCAGCCAAGGAGGTCGGGGTCGAAGCTACGAGCAGTACTTC. It specifies CASSQGGRGRSYEQYF.

This clone was seen a single time. The chain uses TRBV5-1 and TRBJ1-2; 9 positions agree with TRBD1. After removal of 4 bases from V and 5 bases from J, the junction contained 3 bases not matched to a gene. The CDR3 is 13 amino acids. Germline assignment: CDR1 SGHRS and CDR2 YFSETQ. CDR3 residues: CASSRDRVYGYTF. In DNA, the CDR3 is TGCGCCAGCAGCCGGGACAGGGTATATGGCTACACCTTC.

This chain joins TRBV9 and TRBJ1-2; 11 bases match TRBD1. Per the germline V gene, CDR1 is SGDLS and CDR2 is YYNGEE. Trimming took 3 bases from V and 7 from J; bases not matched to a gene: 5. This CDR3 has 14 residues. The CDR3 reads CASSAAGTGGGYTF. For the CDR3, the DNA is TGTGCCAGCAGCGCCGCGGGGACAGGGGGTGGCTACACCTTC.

The V gene is TRBV16, the J gene TRBJ2-5; 10 bases fit TRBD2. CDR3 length: 14 amino acids. Trimming at V came to 6 bases and at J to 4 bases, leaving 5 bases not matched to a gene. From germline, CDR1 is KGHSY and CDR2 FQNENV. The CDR3: CASSPSGSGETQYF. Written as DNA, the CDR3 is TGTGCCAGCAGTCCTAGCGGGAGTGGAGAGACCCAGTACTTC.

The rearrangement uses TRBV5-1 and TRBJ2-5, with TRBD2 matching over 10 bases. Looked up from germline, CDR1 is SGHRS and CDR2 is YFSETQ. The CDR3 has 15 residues. With V trimmed by 5 bases and J by 5 bases, 9 bases remained unmatched. Here the CDR3 reads CASRVPFSGRETQYF. The DNA for the CDR3 is TGCGCCAGCAGGGTCCCCTTTAGCGGGAGGGAGACCCAGTACTTC.

The V gene is TRBV7-6, the J gene TRBJ2-5, with TRBD1 matching 8 bases. The CDR3 consists of 15 residues. J gave up 7 bases and V 1 base, and 8 bases lay outside the gene matches. The V gene's germline CDR1 is SGHVS and CDR2 FNYEAQ. The CDR3 DNA reads TGTGCCAGCAGCTTAGATCAGGGGGCGCTGGGGACCCAGTACTTC. It is translated as CASSLDQGALGTQYF.

This clone came up a few times. The chain combines TRBV15 with TRBJ1-2; possible D gene TRBD1, 5 bases. There are 16 residues in the CDR3. CDR1 LNHNV and CDR2 YYDKDF come from the germline V gene (reference sequence). Trimming left V 1 base short and J 3 bases short, with 15 bases between. CDR3 sequence (DNA): TGTGCCACCAGCAGAGTAGGACGGGGGAAGTACTATGGCTACACCTTC. Protein: CATSRVGRGKYYGYTF.

The CDR3 DNA reads as TGCGCCAGCAGCCAAGATAGGACTAGCACCAGCCTTGAGCAGTTCTTC. Protein: CASSQDRTSTSLEQFF. This chain joins TRBV4-1 and TRBJ2-1; the match to TRBD2 covers 8 bases. With V trimmed by 0 bases and J by 9 bases, 10 bases remained unmatched. This CDR3 is built from 16 residues. From germline, CDR1 is MGHRA and CDR2 YSYEKL.

The V gene is TRBV5-1, the J gene TRBJ2-3; tentative D call: TRBD1 (5 bases). The CDR3 is 16 residues long. Between the trimmed V and J ends, which lost 2 bases and 1 base, there was a span of 14 bases. In germline, CDR1 is SGHRS, CDR2 YFSETQ. In DNA, the CDR3 is TGCGCCAGCAGCTTTGACAGATTCTCTGGCACAGATACGCAGTATTTT. As protein: CASSFDRFSGTDTQYF.

The rearrangement links TRBV7-2 to TRBJ2-7; 7 bases map to TRBD1. V lost 3 bases, J lost 13 bases, and 9 bases stayed unmatched. Germline V CDR1 and CDR2: SGHTA, FQGNSA. The CDR3 consists of 12 residues. CDR3 bases: TGTGCCAGCAGCTTGGGTAGACAGGGATTCTACTTC. Translating gives CASSLGRQGFYF.

V gene TRBV11-2 combines with J gene TRBJ2-5; TRBD2 agrees at 8 bases. The CDR3 runs to 14 residues. Trimming cost V 5 bases and J 2 bases; bases outside gene matches: 4. CDR1 and CDR2 (germline): SGHAT, FQNNGV. The CDR3 sequence: CASSKLAGQETQYF. The CDR3 DNA reads as TGTGCCAGCAGCAAATTAGCGGGACAAGAGACCCAGTACTTC.

The rearrangement links TRBV15 to TRBJ2-7; 10 bases line up with TRBD2. CDR1 and CDR2 from the germline V gene are LNHNV and YYDKDF (reference sequence). The CDR3 contains 15 residues. V was pared by 0 bases and J by 4 bases, with 3 bases of the junction left unmatched. The CDR3 DNA is TGTGCCACCAGCAGAGACCTAGCGGGAGTTTACGAGCAGTACTTC. Protein product: CATSRDLAGVYEQYF.

J is TRBJ2-3 and V is TRBV7-3; D may be TRBD1 (6 bases). Per the germline V gene, CDR1 is SGHTA and CDR2 is FQGTGA. The CDR3 sequence is 17 residues long. The V and J ends lost 3 bases and 0 bases respectively, with 16 bases between them. The DNA of the CDR3 is TGTGCCAGCAGCTTGACCGGGACACTGACTAGCACAGATACGCAGTATTTT. It yields the protein CASSLTGTLTSTDTQYF.

The V call is TRBV9, the J call TRBJ1-4, with TRBD1 identical over 7 bases. J lost 2 bases, V lost 3 bases, and 7 bases had no gene match. Germline V lookup: CDR1 SGDLS, CDR2 YYNGEE. CDR3 length: 16 amino acids. CDR3 loop: CASSADPTGTNEKLFF. The CDR3 region has the DNA TGTGCCAGCAGCGCCGACCCGACAGGGACTAATGAAAAACTGTTTTTT.

The V and J genes are TRBV19 and TRBJ2-7, with TRBD1 matching 7 bases. The trim removed 4 bases at V and 3 bases at J, leaving 9 bases unmatched. Germline V gives CDR1 LNHDA, CDR2 SQIVND (reference sequence). CDR3 length equals 15 residues. CDR3: CASSRKGGTFYEQYF. DNA of the CDR3: TGTGCCAGTAGTAGGAAAGGGGGCACCTTCTACGAGCAGTACTTC.

V is TRBV7-6 and J is TRBJ1-5, with a weak D call TRBD1 (5 bases). Germline lookup yields CDR1 SGHVS and CDR2 FNYEAQ. Trimming removed 5 bases at V and 8 bases at J, with 19 bases between. The length of the CDR3 is 15 residues. The CDR3 sequence is CASSPSGGGRKPQHF. CDR3 nucleotide sequence: TGTGCCAGCAGCCCTTCTGGGGGGGGGAGAAAGCCCCAGCATTTT.

The rearrangement joins TRBV15 to TRBJ2-1; no definite D call. V lost 0 bases to trimming and J lost 3 bases, with 12 bases between them. The germline V gene encodes CDR1 LNHNV and CDR2 YYDKDF (reference sequence). The CDR3 is 16 amino acids. Written as DNA, the CDR3 is TGTGCCACCAGCAGAGATCGTAACTCCCTCTACAATGAGCAGTTCTTC. It encodes CATSRDRNSLYNEQFF.

This clone was detected only once. The genes are TRBV27 and TRBJ2-7, with a weak D call TRBD2 (6 bases). The CDR3 is 14 amino acids. The germline V gene encodes CDR1 MNHEY and CDR2 SMNVEV (reference sequence). V lost 6 bases to trimming and J lost 0 bases, with 12 bases between them. CDR3 coding DNA: TGTGCCAGCAGGCGGGACGGCGACTCCTACGAGCAGTACTTC. Its translation is CASRRDGDSYEQYF.

The V call is TRBV6-1, the J call TRBJ2-7; D possibly corresponds to TRBD2 (5 bases). The CDR3 extends over 13 amino acids. The V and J ends lost 6 bases and 2 bases respectively, with 11 bases between them. Germline lookup yields CDR1 MNHNS and CDR2 SASEGT. The CDR3 sequence: CASSEGTPYEQYF. The DNA for the CDR3 is TGTGCCAGCAGCGAGGGAACTCCCTACGAGCAGTACTTC.

For this clone: Other DNA sequences in this sample translate to the same CDR3. The chain is built from TRBV6-5 and TRBJ2-4, with a tentative D call TRBD1 (6 bases). CDR1 MNHEY and CDR2 SVGAGI come from the germline V gene. The ends were cut back, 8 bases at V and 0 bases at J, with 11 bases in the middle. The CDR3 sequence is 14 residues long. DNA for the CDR3: TGTGCCAGCGGTAGGGGGTTAGCCAAAAACATTCAGTACTTC. Residues: CASGRGLAKNIQYF.

The rearrangement uses TRBV12-5 and TRBJ2-5, with 7 bases that match TRBD2. The CDR3 is 14 amino acids. Per germline, CDR1 LGHNT and CDR2 FRNRAP. V lost 1 base and J lost 4; bases outside the gene matches: 3. CDR3 in amino acids: CASGLGGGLETQYF. In nucleotides, the CDR3 is TGTGCTAGTGGTTTGGGGGGAGGGTTAGAGACCCAGTACTTC.

V and J are TRBV10-3 and TRBJ1-1, with 7 bases lining up with TRBD1. Germline loops: CDR1 ENHRY, CDR2 SYGVKD. The CDR3 spans 14 residues. V dropped 6 bases and J dropped 10; count of bases not matched to a gene: 14. As DNA, the CDR3 is TGTGCCATCAGAGGGCAGGGGGAACCTGTTGGAGCTTTCTTT. It yields the protein CAIRGQGEPVGAFF.

The chain employs TRBV4-1 and TRBJ2-3, with TRBD1 as a possible D gene (7 bases). V was shortened by 4 bases and J by 2 bases, with 13 bases between the two germline ends. CDR1 and CDR2 from the germline V gene are MGHRA and YSYEKL. The length of the CDR3 is 15 residues. The CDR3 nucleotides are TGCGCCAGCAGCCCCGCGGGACAGTCCACAGATACGCAGTATTTT. This sequence encodes CASSPAGQSTDTQYF.

This clone occurred once. CDR3 coding DNA: TGCGCCAGCAGACCGGACAGGGATAGGAAAAAACTGTTTTTT. This sequence encodes CASRPDRDRKKLFF. This sequence joins TRBV23-1 and TRBJ1-4; the match to TRBD1 covers 8 bases. TRBV23-1 is flagged as an ORF with uncertain function. J was trimmed by 9 bases and V by 6 bases; bases with no gene match: 9. The CDR3 spans 14 residues.

V gene TRBV13 combines with J gene TRBJ1-1, with a tentative D call TRBD1 (5 bases). The CDR3 loop spans 16 amino acids. Germline assignment: CDR1 PRHDT and CDR2 FYEKMQ (reference sequence). Trimming pared 2 bases from V and 4 bases from J, leaving 17 bases between. CDR3 coding DNA: TGTGCCAGCAGCTTAAGGGCAGGCAGGGCTGGCACTGAAGCTTTCTTT. It translates to CASSLRAGRAGTEAFF.

J is TRBJ1-2 and V is TRBV9; D unclear. Germline V gives CDR1 SGDLS, CDR2 YYNGEE. This CDR3 has 16 residues. V was pared by 0 bases and J by 2 bases, with 14 bases between. The CDR3 loop reads CASSVGEGRPNYGYTF. The CDR3 region has the DNA TGTGCCAGCAGCGTAGGGGAGGGCAGGCCCAACTATGGCTACACCTTC.

V gene TRBV6-1 combines with J gene TRBJ2-7, with D possibly TRBD2 on 5 matching bases. The ends were cut back, 6 bases at V and 3 bases at J, with 9 bases in the middle. This CDR3 comprises 12 residues. Germline CDR1 reads MNHNS; CDR2 reads SASEGT. DNA of the CDR3: TGTGCCAGCAGGGACTTCGACTACGAGCAGTACTTC. This sequence encodes CASRDFDYEQYF.

This chain joins TRBV6-5 and TRBJ1-1; TRBD1 is a possible D gene (5 bases). With 2 bases removed from V and 4 bases from J, the gap between germline ends came to 8 bases. The germline V gene has CDR1 MNHEY and CDR2 SVGAGI. The CDR3 is 13 amino acids. CDR3: CASSYRQFTEAFF. Here the CDR3 DNA reads TGTGCCAGCAGTTACCGACAGTTCACTGAAGCTTTCTTT.

This clone was detected only once. This chain links TRBV5-4 with TRBJ2-2; D might be TRBD1 (5 bases). Germline CDR1 is SGHNT and CDR2 is YYREEE (reference sequence). The V end lost 3 bases, the J end lost 1 base, and 7 bases lay between the germline ends. CDR3 length equals 14 residues. Written as DNA, the CDR3 is TGTGCCAGCAGCTCGACAGAGAACACCGGGGAGCTGTTTTTT. Amino acids: CASSSTENTGELFF.